Below are 10 T cell receptor beta chains sequenced from a single sample in a study of metastatic and nonmetastatic thyroid tumors. TCRdb reprocessed the PCR reads via MiXCR. The data hold roughly 34,000 clones, with under 40% observed a single time. No patient received treatment before thyroid surgery. The sample was tumor tissue. Receptors originate from a female donor with papillary thyroid cancer or a benign thyroid nodule (not recorded which). Some clones in this sample may be carry-over from other donors' samples.

By share of the sample, this clone is medium-sized. The J gene is TRBJ1-5, the V gene TRBV6-1, with D perhaps matching TRBD1 (6 bases). The germline V and J ends were trimmed by 8 bases and 6 bases, with 14 bases remaining between them. CDR3 length: 13 amino acids. Germline assignment: CDR1 MNHNS and CDR2 SASEGT. The CDR3: CASVMGGGQPQHF. The DNA of the CDR3 is TGTGCCAGCGTAATGGGGGGCGGTCAGCCCCAGCATTTT.

The chain recombines TRBV14 with TRBJ2-6; D call uncertain. CDR1 SGHDN and CDR2 FVKESK come from the germline V gene. V was clipped by 5 bases and J by 0 bases, with 14 bases between them. This CDR3 spans 17 amino acids. CDR3 sequence (DNA): TGTGCCAGCAGCTCCCGGACCCTCAGCTCTGGGGCCAACGTCCTGACTTTC. Translation gives CASSSRTLSSGANVLTF. Supplemented by reference TRBV14 and TRBJ2-6, the full variable domain reads EAGVTQFPSHSVIEKGQTVTLRCDPISGHDNLYWYRRVMGKEIKFLLHFVKESKQDESGMPNNRFLAERTGGTYSTLKVQPAELEDSGVYFCASSSRTLSSGANVLTFGAGSRLTVL.

The rearrangement links TRBV5-1 to TRBJ2-1; no firm D call. The CDR3 has 11 residues. V shed 4 bases and J shed 4 bases, with 3 bases lying between them. The V gene's germline CDR1 is SGHRS and CDR2 YFSETQ. The DNA of the CDR3 is TGCGCCAGCAGCCTGTACAATGAGCAGTTCTTC. This translates into CASSLYNEQFF.

This clone has a single count. The chain couples TRBV5-1 to TRBJ1-3; D is perhaps TRBD1 (6 bases). V lost 0 bases to trimming and J lost 0 bases, with 13 bases between them. The length of the CDR3 is 17 residues. Germline V lookup: CDR1 SGHRS, CDR2 YFSETQ. The CDR3 DNA reads TGCGCCAGCAGCTTGGCCGGGGGGGCGAGCTCTGGAAACACCATATATTTT. It codes for CASSLAGGASSGNTIYF.

This clone was detected a few times. The V and J genes are TRBV6-5 and TRBJ2-7; D call uncertain. V was pared by 0 bases and J by 4 bases, with 10 bases between. From germline, CDR1 is MNHEY and CDR2 SVGAGI. The CDR3 is 14 amino acids. This CDR3 is CASSYSTDFYEQYF. The CDR3, as DNA: TGTGCCAGCAGTTACTCGACCGACTTTTACGAGCAGTACTTC.

This rearrangement joins TRBV3-1 to TRBJ2-7, with 11 bases lining up with TRBD1. V trimming: 1 base; J trimming: 5 bases; junction bases outside the gene matches: 4. CDR1 and CDR2 (germline): LGHDT, YNNKEL (reference sequence). The CDR3 spans 15 residues. The CDR3 spells CASSQVGTGGNEQYF. The CDR3 coding sequence is TGTGCCAGCAGCCAAGTGGGGACAGGGGGTAACGAGCAGTACTTC.

The V and J genes are TRBV5-5 and TRBJ1-2; D gene ambiguous. V was cut by 0 bases and J by 4 bases, with 4 bases left in between. In germline, CDR1 is SGHKS, CDR2 YYEKEE (reference sequence). This CDR3 is 12 amino acids long. CDR3: CASSLGLYGYTF. The CDR3 bases are TGTGCCAGCAGCTTGGGCCTCTATGGCTACACCTTC.

The chain has TRBV6-5 and TRBJ1-2; 10 bases map to TRBD1. CDR1 MNHEY and CDR2 SVGAGI come from the germline V gene. V lost 2 bases to trimming and J lost 3 bases; unmatched junction nucleotides: 3. The CDR3 extends over 15 amino acids. The CDR3 DNA reads TGTGCCAGCAGTTACGGGACAGGGGACCACTATGGCTACACCTTC. This gives the protein CASSYGTGDHYGYTF.

This sequence joins TRBV6-4 and TRBJ2-3; 9 nucleotides align to TRBD2. Looked up from germline, CDR1 is MRHNA and CDR2 is SNTAGT. This CDR3 spans 15 amino acids. The V gene end was trimmed by 6 bases and the J gene end by 4 bases; junction bases not matched to a gene: 8. CDR3 residues: CASSPEAGGSDTQYF. DNA of the CDR3: TGTGCCAGCAGCCCGGAAGCGGGGGGCTCAGATACGCAGTATTTT.

This chain connects TRBV30 to TRBJ1-2, with 7 bases fitting TRBD1. Per germline, CDR1 GTSNPN and CDR2 SVGIG (reference sequence). Germline trimming cut 0 bases from V and 0 bases from J; bases unmatched to any gene: 4. The CDR3 spans 15 residues. CDR3 protein: CAWSVGGSSNYGYTF. The CDR3 DNA reads as TGTGCCTGGAGTGTAGGGGGCTCTTCTAACTATGGCTACACCTTC.